Listed below are T cell receptor beta chains from one sample, sequenced in a study of response to subunit inactivated influenza vaccine. TCRdb redid the calling of the RT-PCR reads with MiXCR, one entry per CDR3 protein. The sample has a few hundred thousand distinct CDR3 sequences, about 20% seen once. The sequencing used PBMCs from blood, collected approximately 22 months after vaccination. The receptors stem from a man between 50 and 69 years old who received an inactivated influenza vaccine. CDR3s include the opening cysteine and the closing phenylalanine or tryptophan. D genes are given only for firm matches. Size values are once, few and many counts, or a class for expanded clones, and some rows have none.

D: TRBD1; J: TRBJ2-5; size: few; V: TRBV12-3/TRBV12-4; CDR3: CASSEQGSTTQYF; DNA: TGTGCCAGCAGTGAACAGGGGAGCACGACCCAGTACTTC
D: TRBD1; J: TRBJ1-1; size: .; V: TRBV10-3; CDR3: CAITQGTGQEFEAFF; DNA: TGTGCCATCACCCAAGGGACAGGCCAGGAATTTGAAGCTTTCTTT
D: .; J: TRBJ1-6; size: .; V: TRBV4-2; CDR3: CASSQDWTYYNSPLHF; DNA: TGTGCCAGCAGCCAAGATTGGACATATTATAATTCACCCCTCCACTTT
D: TRBD2; J: TRBJ2-7; size: few; V: TRBV6-2/TRBV6-3; CDR3: CASRRTSGTYEQYF; DNA: TGTGCCAGCAGGCGGACTAGCGGAACCTACGAGCAGTACTTC
D: .; J: TRBJ2-5; size: .; V: TRBV15; CDR3: CATSREGETQYF; DNA: TGTGCCACCAGCAGAGAGGGGGAGACCCAGTACTTC
D: .; J: TRBJ1-5; size: few; V: TRBV7-9; CDR3: CASSFGSDQPQHF; DNA: TGTGCCAGCAGCTTTGGCAGCGATCAGCCCCAGCATTTT
D: .; J: TRBJ1-1; size: .; V: TRBV11-2; CDR3: CASSFGLGNTEAFF; DNA: TGTGCCAGCAGCTTCGGTCTCGGGAACACTGAAGCTTTCTTT
D: .; J: TRBJ2-2; size: .; V: TRBV4-3; CDR3: CASSRLRATGELFF; DNA: TGCGCCAGCAGCCGTCTGAGGGCGACCGGGGAGCTGTTTTTT
D: .; J: TRBJ1-1; size: many; V: TRBV12-3/TRBV12-4; CDR3: CASSLGQGSEAFF; DNA: TGTGCCAGCAGTTTGGGCCAGGGCTCTGAAGCTTTCTTT
D: TRBD1; J: TRBJ2-1; size: .; V: TRBV10-3; CDR3: CAISVPPGTGGEQFF; DNA: TGTGCCATCAGTGTTCCACCCGGGACAGGGGGTGAGCAGTTCTTC
D: .; J: TRBJ2-2; size: .; V: TRBV4-1; CDR3: CASSYNDLFSTGELFF; DNA: TGCGCCAGCAGCTACAATGATCTGTTTTCCACCGGGGAGCTGTTTTTT
D: .; J: TRBJ1-5; size: .; V: TRBV19; CDR3: CASLGAGVGNQPQHF; DNA: TGTGCCAGTCTCGGGGCAGGGGTAGGGAATCAGCCCCAGCATTTT
D: TRBD1; J: TRBJ1-1; size: .; V: TRBV5-1; CDR3: CASSLFLGTGSFTEAFF; DNA: TGCGCCAGCAGCTTGTTCCTCGGGACAGGTTCTTTCACTGAAGCTTTCTTT
D: .; J: TRBJ1-1; size: few; V: TRBV7-9; CDR3: CASSVTGYTEAFF; DNA: TGTGCCAGCAGCGTAACAGGTTACACTGAAGCTTTCTTT
D: .; J: TRBJ1-2; size: few; V: TRBV6-2/TRBV6-3; CDR3: CASSSLESTGTAFTRYTF; DNA: TGTGCCAGCAGTTCGTTGGAGAGCACCGGGACCGCCTTTACGCGCTACACCTTC
D: .; J: TRBJ2-5; size: .; V: TRBV3-1; CDR3: CASSHQGQETQYF; DNA: TGTGCCAGCAGCCACCAGGGCCAAGAGACCCAGTACTTC
D: .; J: TRBJ2-1; size: few; V: TRBV20-1; CDR3: CSARVNRRNEQFF; DNA: TGCAGTGCTAGAGTCAACCGTCGCAATGAGCAGTTCTTC
D: TRBD2; J: TRBJ2-1; size: .; V: TRBV20-1; CDR3: CSASWLAGGSSYNEQFF; DNA: TGCAGTGCTAGTTGGTTAGCGGGGGGGAGCTCCTACAATGAGCAGTTCTTC
D: TRBD1; J: TRBJ2-4; size: .; V: TRBV20-1; CDR3: CSASRDRDNIQYF; DNA: TGCAGTGCTAGCCGGGACAGGGACAACATTCAGTACTTC
D: TRBD2; J: TRBJ2-2; size: .; V: TRBV7-8; CDR3: CASNLLAGGNTGELFF; DNA: TGTGCCAGCAACCTACTAGCGGGGGGAAACACCGGGGAGCTGTTTTTT
D: .; J: TRBJ2-1; size: few; V: TRBV29-1; CDR3: CSHPGLNEQFF; DNA: TGCAGCCACCCCGGCCTAAATGAGCAGTTCTTC
D: TRBD1; J: TRBJ2-3; size: .; V: TRBV24-1; CDR3: CATSDLDGTGGGYTQYF; DNA: TGTGCCACCAGTGATCTCGACGGGACAGGGGGAGGGTATACGCAGTATTTT
D: .; J: TRBJ2-6; size: many; V: TRBV7-2; CDR3: CASSFRSSGANVLTF; DNA: TGTGCCAGCAGCTTTAGGAGCTCTGGGGCCAACGTCCTGACTTTC
D: .; J: TRBJ2-7; size: .; V: TRBV29-1; CDR3: CSVGGWPTYEQYF; DNA: TGCAGCGTCGGTGGGTGGCCAACCTACGAGCAGTACTTC
D: .; J: TRBJ2-4; size: few; V: TRBV20-1; CDR3: CSARETFTILAKNIQYF; DNA: TGCAGTGCTAGAGAGACCTTCACCATCTTAGCCAAAAACATTCAGTACTTC
D: .; J: TRBJ1-6; size: few; V: TRBV6-2/TRBV6-3; CDR3: CASSYFANSPLHF; DNA: TGTGCCAGCAGTTACTTTGCTAATTCACCCCTCCACTTT
D: .; J: TRBJ1-1; size: many; V: TRBV10-3; CDR3: CAINPSGENTEAFF; DNA: TGTGCCATCAACCCGTCGGGGGAAAACACTGAAGCTTTCTTT
D: .; J: TRBJ1-5; size: .; V: TRBV7-2; CDR3: CASSSWNNQPQHF; DNA: TGTGCCAGCAGCTCTTGGAACAATCAGCCCCAGCATTTT
D: TRBD1; J: TRBJ1-4; size: .; V: TRBV6-1; CDR3: CASREQGAATNEKLFF; DNA: TGTGCCAGCAGGGAACAGGGGGCGGCAACTAATGAAAAACTGTTTTTT
D: TRBD2; J: TRBJ2-1; size: .; V: TRBV12-3/TRBV12-4; CDR3: CASSLTSGSNEQFF; DNA: TGTGCCAGCAGTTTGACTAGCGGGAGCAATGAGCAGTTCTTC
D: .; J: TRBJ1-4; size: .; V: TRBV6-1; CDR3: CASRPTATNEKLFF; DNA: TGTGCCAGCCGTCCGACAGCCACTAATGAAAAACTGTTTTTT
D: .; J: TRBJ1-4; size: few; V: TRBV3-1; CDR3: CASGGDTVGEKLFF; DNA: TGTGCCAGCGGGGGAGACACGGTGGGGGAAAAACTGTTTTTT
D: TRBD1; J: TRBJ2-4; size: .; V: TRBV5-1; CDR3: CASSPGTVKNIQYF; DNA: TGCGCCAGCAGCCCGGGGACAGTGAAAAACATTCAGTACTTC
D: .; J: TRBJ1-2; size: .; V: TRBV6-1; CDR3: CASIRPGLGYGYTF; DNA: TGTGCCAGCATCAGACCGGGGCTGGGCTATGGCTACACCTTC
D: .; J: TRBJ2-1; size: .; V: TRBV9; CDR3: CASGREQFF; DNA: TGTGCCAGCGGACGGGAGCAGTTCTTC
D: .; J: TRBJ1-5; size: few; V: TRBV4-1; CDR3: CASSPSKGQVNQPQHF; DNA: TGCGCCAGCAGCCCTAGTAAGGGGCAGGTCAATCAGCCCCAGCATTTT
D: .; J: TRBJ1-5; size: .; V: TRBV12-3/TRBV12-4; CDR3: CASSPGRRYQPQHF; DNA: TGTGCCAGCAGTCCTGGGAGGAGATATCAGCCCCAGCATTTT
D: .; J: TRBJ1-1; size: .; V: TRBV6-1; CDR3: CASNREITEAFF; DNA: TGTGCCAGCAACAGGGAGATCACTGAAGCTTTCTTT
D: .; J: TRBJ1-3; size: few; V: TRBV7-2; CDR3: CASSPRVGARNTIYF; DNA: TGTGCCAGCAGCCCCAGGGTGGGGGCGAGAAACACCATATATTTT
D: .; J: TRBJ1-6; size: few; V: TRBV20-1; CDR3: CSARTRTLYNSPLHF; DNA: TGCAGTGCTAGAACCCGGACACTGTATAATTCACCCCTCCACTTT
D: .; J: TRBJ1-4; size: .; V: TRBV20-1; CDR3: CSASPGTADGEKLFF; DNA: TGCAGTGCTAGCCCCGGGACGGCCGACGGGGAAAAACTGTTTTTT
D: .; J: TRBJ2-2; size: .; V: TRBV20-1; CDR3: CSARDVENTGELFF; DNA: TGCAGTGCTAGAGATGTAGAGAACACCGGGGAGCTGTTTTTT
D: .; J: TRBJ1-2; size: many; V: TRBV7-2; CDR3: CASSLLQLPAYGYTF; DNA: TGTGCCAGCAGCTTACTACAGCTACCTGCTTATGGCTACACCTTC
D: .; J: TRBJ1-2; size: few; V: TRBV4-2; CDR3: CASSQDWGPNYGYTF; DNA: TGTGCCAGCAGCCAAGATTGGGGGCCCAACTATGGCTACACCTTC
D: TRBD2; J: TRBJ2-5; size: .; V: TRBV7-2; CDR3: CASHGRARETQYF; DNA: TGTGCCAGCCACGGGAGGGCCCGTGAGACCCAGTACTTC
D: TRBD2; J: TRBJ2-2; size: few; V: TRBV10-3; CDR3: CAIRSSGDGGELFF; DNA: TGTGCTATCAGGAGTAGCGGGGACGGCGGGGAGCTGTTTTTT
D: .; J: TRBJ1-5; size: .; V: TRBV7-2; CDR3: CASSFMGEPQHF; DNA: TGTGCCAGCAGCTTTATGGGGGAGCCCCAGCATTTT
D: .; J: TRBJ1-1; size: many; V: TRBV13; CDR3: CASSFGGDTEAFF; DNA: TGTGCCAGCAGCTTCGGCGGCGACACTGAAGCTTTCTTT
D: TRBD1; J: TRBJ1-6; size: few; V: TRBV7-9; CDR3: CASSFGQGRISPLHF; DNA: TGTGCCAGCAGCTTCGGACAGGGAAGAATTTCACCCCTCCACTTT
D: TRBD2; J: TRBJ2-1; size: .; V: TRBV10-3; CDR3: CAISEARYQREESYNEQFF; DNA: TGTGCCATCAGTGAGGCCAGGTATCAGCGGGAGGAGTCCTACAATGAGCAGTTCTTC
D: TRBD2; J: TRBJ2-7; size: .; V: TRBV6-2/TRBV6-3; CDR3: CASSLLGGLYEQYF; DNA: TGTGCCAGCAGCCTACTGGGAGGGCTGTACGAGCAGTACTTC
D: .; J: TRBJ1-5; size: .; V: TRBV3-1; CDR3: CASSQGLGEQPQHF; DNA: TGTGCCAGCAGCCAAGGGTTGGGGGAACAGCCCCAGCATTTT
D: TRBD2; J: TRBJ2-7; size: .; V: TRBV20-1; CDR3: CSARLTSGYYYEQYF; DNA: TGCAGTGCTAGATTGACTAGCGGATACTACTACGAGCAGTACTTC